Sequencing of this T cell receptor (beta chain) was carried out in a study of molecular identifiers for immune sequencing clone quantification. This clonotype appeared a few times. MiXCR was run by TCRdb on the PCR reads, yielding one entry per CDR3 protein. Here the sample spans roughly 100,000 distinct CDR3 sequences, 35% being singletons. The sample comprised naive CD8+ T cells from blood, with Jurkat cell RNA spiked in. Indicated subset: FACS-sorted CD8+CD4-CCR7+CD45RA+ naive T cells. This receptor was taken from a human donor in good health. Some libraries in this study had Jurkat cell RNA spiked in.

CDR3 residues: CASSFRLLAGGPVGQFF. The DNA for the CDR3 is TGTGCCAGCAGTTTTCGGCTACTAGCGGGAGGGCCCGTAGGGCAGTTCTTC. The rearrangement joins TRBV28 to TRBJ2-1; the match to TRBD2 covers 13 bases. With V trimmed by 3 bases and J by 12 bases, 14 bases remained unmatched. This CDR3 has 17 amino acids. Germline CDR1 MDHEN, CDR2 SYDVKM.